Sequencing of this TCR beta chain was carried out in a study of sequential checkpoint blockade in melanoma. As for the study in general: Arm A got nivolumab then ipilimumab; arm B the reverse, 1:1. Both treatment sequences were followed by maintenance nivolumab.

The sample's treatment: randomized to nivolumab then ipilimumab (arm A) or the reverse (arm B). No patient had prior DNA-damaging chemotherapy. PBMC sorting kept live CD3+CD8+ cells without CD19 or CD56. This clone was found a few times. The assay was immunoSEQ multiplex PCR, and TCRdb's table has in-frame clones only and misses some. The data contain approximately 7,700 clones, less than 65% of them singletons. V shed 7 bases and J shed 8 bases, with 17 bases lying between them. The CDR3 runs to 13 residues. Germline V gives CDR1 SEHNR, CDR2 FQNEAQ (reference sequence). This receptor was obtained from a human donor with melanoma. Source: CD8+ T cells sorted from blood (inferred from file names), taken from a patient given nivolumab and ipilimumab in sequence. The chain is built from TRBV7-9 and TRBJ1-2, with D perhaps TRBD1 (6 bases). The CDR3 region has the DNA TGTGCCAGCACCGCTCGACAGGTGGAGGGCTACACCTTC. This encodes CASTARQVEGYTF.